What follows are 23 T cell receptor beta chains derived from one specimen sequenced in a study of T cells after yellow fever vaccination. Each CDR3 protein is one row after TCRdb ran MiXCR on the 5' RACE reads. The sample includes some 300,000 distinct CDR3 sequences, roughly 8.4% of them seen just once. Here the sequenced sample was PBMCs, taken roughly 46 days after the first yellow fever vaccination. These receptors were taken from a man between 18 and 29 years old who received the YFV17D yellow fever vaccine.

The V gene is TRBV18, the J gene TRBJ1-2; 9 nucleotides agree with TRBD1. The CDR3 sequence is 13 residues long. After removal of 3 bases from V and 6 bases from J, the junction contained 2 bases not matched to a gene. Germline values: CDR1 KGHSH, CDR2 LQKENI. CDR3 sequence (DNA): TGTGCCAGCTCACCTGACAGGGGGGATGGCTACACCTTC. Protein sequence: CASSPDRGDGYTF.

This clonotype turned up a few times. This chain joins TRBV4-1 and TRBJ1-1, with D unclear. The CDR3 totals 14 residues. CDR1 is MGHRA, CDR2 YSYEKL, per germline. Trimming removed 0 bases from V and 5 bases from J, with 10 bases in between. CDR3 sequence reads: CASSQEGHITEAFF. In DNA form, the CDR3 reads TGCGCCAGCAGCCAAGAAGGTCACATTACTGAAGCTTTCTTT.

The chain combines TRBV12-3 or TRBV12-4 with TRBJ1-6; perhaps TRBD1 as D (5 bases). Trimming cost V 3 bases and J 1 base, with 13 bases left between them. The CDR3 sequence is 17 residues long. This CDR3 reads CASSLRFDRSYNSPLHF. The CDR3, as DNA: TGTGCCAGCAGTTTGCGATTCGACAGATCCTATAATTCACCCCTCCACTTT.

This clonotype came up a few times. The genes are TRBV20-1 and TRBJ1-5; D is uncertain. The CDR3 sequence is 12 residues long. The V gene's germline CDR1 is DFQATT and CDR2 SNEGSKA (reference sequence). The V gene lost 0 bases and the J gene lost 9 bases, with 9 bases spanning the gap. The CDR3 loop is CSARDLPGPQHF. The CDR3 bases are TGCAGTGCTAGAGATCTGCCTGGGCCCCAGCATTTT.

This clonotype has only one observation. A read error is possible here, since a much larger clone lies one base away. The chain combines TRBV5-1 with TRBJ2-1; maybe TRBD2 (6 bases). This CDR3 contains 15 residues. V was trimmed by 5 bases and J by 4 bases, leaving 16 bases between them. Germline assignment: CDR1 SGHRS and CDR2 YFSETQ. DNA of the CDR3: TGCGCCAGCAGATCTAGCTGGGGGACTTACAATGAGCAGTTCTTC. Amino acids: CASRSSWGTYNEQFF.

There are many counts of this clonotype. The chain carries TRBV6-6 and TRBJ2-2, with D unclear. Trimming shortened V by 8 bases and J by 4 bases, and 8 bases separated the two germline ends. The CDR3 spans 12 residues. Germline V lookup: CDR1 MNHNY, CDR2 SVGAGI (reference sequence). CDR3 loop: CASSDPTGELFF. The CDR3 nucleotides read TGTGCCAGCTCCGATCCCACCGGGGAGCTGTTTTTT.

This chain uses TRBV12-5 with TRBJ1-1, with D hard to call. This CDR3 is built from 13 residues. CDR1 LGHNT and CDR2 FRNRAP come from the germline V gene. Trimming shortened V by 10 bases and J by 6 bases, and 18 bases separated the two germline ends. The CDR3 region has the DNA TGTGCTATGATGAGACCCGGGCGAGCTGAAGCTTTCTTT. Translation gives CAMMRPGRAEAFF. The whole variable domain, filled in from reference TRBV12-5 and TRBJ1-1, reads DARVTQTPRHKVTEMGQEVTMRCQPILGHNTVFWYRQTMMQGLELLAYFRNRAPLDDSGMPKDRFSAEMPDATLATLKIQPSEPRDSAVYFCAMMRPGRAEAFFGQGTRLTVV.

The chain is built from TRBV5-1 and TRBJ1-2; no clear D. CDR1 is SGHRS and CDR2 is YFSETQ in the germline V gene. V was pared by 0 bases and J by 0 bases, with 6 bases between. The CDR3 is 14 residues long. The DNA for the CDR3 is TGCGCCAGCAGCTTGGAGCAGGCTAACTATGGCTACACCTTC. This codes for CASSLEQANYGYTF.

This clonotype was seen once. The rearrangement links TRBV9 to TRBJ2-7; 8 bases match TRBD1. Germline loops: CDR1 SGDLS, CDR2 YYNGEE. The CDR3 sequence is 14 residues long. V lost 3 bases to trimming and J lost 3 bases; unmatched junction nucleotides: 5. CDR3 in amino acids: CASSATGTGYEQYF. The DNA for the CDR3 is TGTGCCAGCAGCGCGACAGGGACAGGCTACGAGCAGTACTTC. Full variable domain (missing parts from reference TRBV9 and TRBJ2-7): DSGVTQTPKHLITATGQRVTLRCSPRSGDLSVYWYQQSLDQGLQFLIQYYNGEERAKGNILERFSAQQFPDLHSELNLSSLELGDSALYFCASSATGTGYEQYFGPGTRLTVT.

Of note for this clonotype: Its ends do not fully match the called genes, so a read error is possible. The V gene is TRBV11-2, the J gene TRBJ1-1, with 10 bases lining up with TRBD1. Germline loops: CDR1 SGHAT, CDR2 FQNNGV. The CDR3 has 13 amino acids. The CDR3 DNA reads TGTGCCAACAGCGGGGACAGGGGCGCTGAAGCTTTCTTT. Its translation is CANSGDRGAEAFF.

This clonotype was picked up a small number of times. The chain employs TRBV20-1 and TRBJ1-1; 7 positions match TRBD1. There are 13 residues in the CDR3. V shed 4 bases and J 8 bases; nucleotides not matched to a gene: 10. The germline V gene encodes CDR1 DFQATT and CDR2 SNEGSKA (reference sequence). The CDR3 DNA follows: TGCAGTGCTAATCTACAGGGGACCTTGGAAGCTTTCTTT. This codes for CSANLQGTLEAFF.

The gene calls are TRBV28 and TRBJ2-5; 7 bases map to TRBD1. The CDR3 runs to 15 residues. The V and J ends lost 4 bases and 2 bases, in that order; junction bases with no gene match: 7. CDR1 MDHEN and CDR2 SYDVKM come from the germline V gene. CDR3 loop: CASSSLGTAQETQYF. Here the CDR3 DNA reads TGTGCCAGCAGTTCACTCGGGACAGCTCAAGAGACCCAGTACTTC. Looking up the rest from reference TRBV28 and TRBJ2-5 gives the full variable domain: DVKVTQSSRYLVKRTGEKVFLECVQDMDHENMFWYRQDPGLGLRLIYFSYDVKMKEKGDIPEGYSVSREKKERFSLILESASTNQTSMYLCASSSLGTAQETQYFGPGTRLLVL.

This clonotype was detected only a few times. This chain joins TRBV5-4 and TRBJ2-2; 7 positions match TRBD1. The germline gives CDR1 SGHNT, CDR2 YYREEE (reference sequence). The V segment lost 4 bases and the J segment 3 bases; nucleotides outside the gene matches: 9. CDR3 size: 16 residues. CDR3 sequence reads: CASSAKTGKDTGELFF. The CDR3 nucleotides read TGTGCCAGCAGCGCAAAGACAGGGAAGGACACCGGGGAGCTGTTTTTT. Looking up the rest from reference TRBV5-4 and TRBJ2-2 gives the full variable domain: ETGVTQSPTHLIKTRGQQVTLRCSSQSGHNTVSWYQQALGQGPQFIFQYYREEENGRGNFPPRFSGLQFPNYSSELNVNALELDDSALYLCASSAKTGKDTGELFFGEGSRLTVL.

The chain recombines TRBV24-1 with TRBJ2-3; D gene ambiguous. The germline V and J ends were trimmed by 4 bases and 3 bases, with 16 bases remaining between them. The germline V gene has CDR1 KGHDR and CDR2 SFDVKD. The CDR3 runs 16 residues. This CDR3 reads CATSDPTARGTDTQYF. Here the CDR3 DNA reads TGTGCCACCAGTGACCCGACGGCCCGTGGGACAGATACGCAGTATTTT.

This clonotype was seen more than once but under ten times. The rearrangement joins TRBV20-1 to TRBJ2-5, with TRBD1 matching over 8 bases. CDR3 length equals 14 residues. The germline gives CDR1 DFQATT, CDR2 SNEGSKA (reference sequence). Trimming took 4 bases from V and 5 from J; bases not matched to a gene: 9. Here the CDR3 reads CSAIYQGARETQYF. CDR3 nucleotide sequence: TGCAGTGCTATATACCAGGGGGCGCGGGAGACCCAGTACTTC.

V and J are TRBV7-8 and TRBJ1-4, with D possibly being TRBD1 (5 bases). The V end was cut by 3 bases, the J end by 5 bases, with 13 bases between. Germline V gene data show CDR1 as SGHVS and CDR2 as FQNEAQ. The CDR3 consists of 15 residues. The CDR3 nucleotides read TGTGCCAGCAGCTTCGGGACCATGATGAATGAAAAACTGTTTTTT. Its translation is CASSFGTMMNEKLFF.

This clonotype was found a few times. The chain couples TRBV19 to TRBJ2-3; D remains unclear. The germline V and J ends were trimmed by 5 bases and 2 bases, with 8 bases remaining between them. Germline V gives CDR1 LNHDA, CDR2 SQIVND (reference sequence). The CDR3 is 13 amino acids. The CDR3 sequence: CASSLLHTDTQYF. CDR3 bases: TGTGCCAGTAGTCTACTGCACACAGATACGCAGTATTTT. Filled out from reference TRBV19 and TRBJ2-3, the complete variable domain reads DGGITQSPKYLFRKEGQNVTLSCEQNLNHDAMYWYRQDPGQGLRLIYYSQIVNDFQKGDIAEGYSVSREKKESFPLTVTSAQKNPTAFYLCASSLLHTDTQYFGPGTRLTVL.

This clonotype was detected many times. CDR3 coding DNA: TGTGCCAGCAGTTTGTATGGTCTAGAAGCTTTCTTT. Encoded protein: CASSLYGLEAFF. The chain links TRBV12-3 or TRBV12-4 to TRBJ1-1; D uncertain. The V and J ends lost 3 bases and 8 bases respectively, with 10 bases between them. This CDR3 contains 12 residues.

The chain combines TRBV2 with TRBJ2-1, with D unclear. V shed 6 bases and J shed 8 bases, with 5 bases lying between them. The CDR3 covers 10 residues. Per germline, CDR1 SNHLY and CDR2 FYNNEI. This CDR3 is CASRAYEQFF. The CDR3 coding sequence is TGTGCCAGCAGGGCCTATGAGCAGTTCTTC. Looking up the rest from reference TRBV2 and TRBJ2-1 gives the full variable domain: EPEVTQTPSHQVTQMGQEVILRCVPISNHLYFYWYRQILGQKVEFLVSFYNNEISEKSEIFDDQFSVERPDGSNFTLKIRSTKLEDSAMYFCASRAYEQFFGPGTRLTVL.

This chain joins TRBV4-1 and TRBJ1-5, with TRBD1 matching over 9 bases. V lost 2 bases to trimming and J lost 9 bases; unmatched junction nucleotides: 8. Germline V gene data show CDR1 as MGHRA and CDR2 as YSYEKL. This CDR3 has 15 residues. CDR3 sequence (DNA): TGCGCCAGCAGCCAACAGACAGGGGGGAGCTGGCCCCAGCATTTT. Encoded protein: CASSQQTGGSWPQHF.

This clonotype has only a few counts. The V call is TRBV6-5, the J call TRBJ1-2; the match to TRBD1 covers 9 bases. This CDR3 spans 15 amino acids. Germline CDR1 is MNHEY and CDR2 is SVGAGI. V was clipped by 5 bases and J by 6 bases; unmatched bases: 10. CDR3: CASSHHRDRVDGYTF. The CDR3 coding sequence is TGTGCCAGCAGTCACCACCGGGACAGGGTAGATGGCTACACCTTC.

This clonotype has a count of ten or more. The chain combines TRBV11-2 with TRBJ1-4; 12 bases agree with TRBD1. The junction had 10 bases not matched to a gene; V was cut back by 2 bases and J by 6 bases. Germline V gene data show CDR1 as SGHAT and CDR2 as FQNNGV. The CDR3 spans 18 residues. The CDR3 nucleotides are TGTGCCAGCAGCTTAACCTCCCCCGGGACAGGGGGCGATGAAAAACTGTTTTTT. It is translated as CASSLTSPGTGGDEKLFF.

This clonotype was recorded a few times. CDR3: CSASLAGASYEQYV. CDR3 bases: TGCAGTGCTAGCTTAGCGGGAGCCTCCTACGAGCAGTACGTC. The chain employs TRBV20-1 and TRBJ2-7; 9 bases fit TRBD2. Germline V gives CDR1 DFQATT, CDR2 SNEGSKA (reference sequence). Losses at the gene ends were 3 bases for V and 0 bases for J; bases not matched to a gene: 3. CDR3 length: 14 amino acids.